Shown below are 25 T cell receptor beta chains from a single sample sequenced in a study of T cell changes during pregnancy in multiple sclerosis (dated by TCRdb to the late 2010s). The library relied on the immunoSEQ multiplex PCR assay. Here the immuneACCESS table is served through TCRdb, limited to in-frame sequences with V and J called. Missing clones are a known gap in these copies; in checked studies unresolved V genes cover under half, and the rest lacks a known reason. The table for this sample lists about 93,000 clones; 85% to 95% of them were counted only once. Of the sample, about 0.91% is held by the ten largest clones. The specimen was peripheral blood, collected before pregnancy. The receptors come from a female donor with multiple sclerosis, enrolled in a pregnancy study.

The rearrangement joins TRBV11-1 to TRBJ1-2; 7 bases agree with TRBD1. Germline V gives CDR1 SGHAT, CDR2 FQDESV (reference sequence). The CDR3 has 14 residues. V gave up 5 bases and J gave up 7 bases; unmatched junction bases: 10. Here the CDR3 reads CASSQTRGRSGYTF. The DNA for the CDR3 is TGTGCCAGCAGCCAAACAAGGGGGCGAAGTGGCTACACCTTC.

The V call is TRBV19, the J call TRBJ1-4; 7 bases line up with TRBD1. CDR1 is LNHDA and CDR2 is SQIVND in the germline V gene (reference sequence). The junction had 9 bases not matched to a gene; V was cut back by 6 bases and J by 2 bases. This CDR3 has 16 amino acids. The chain's CDR3 is CASRDPGGTTNEKLFF. CDR3 nucleotides: TGTGCCAGTAGGGACCCAGGGGGGACCACTAATGAAAAACTGTTTTTT.

This clone was observed a single time. This rearrangement joins TRBV6-5 to TRBJ2-7; a possible D gene is TRBD1 (6 bases). The V gene's germline CDR1 is MNHEY and CDR2 SVGAGI. V was pared by 5 bases and J by 0 bases, with 11 bases between. The CDR3 runs 14 residues. Written as DNA, the CDR3 is TGTGCCAGCAGTCGACAGGACGGCTCCTACGAGCAGTACTTC. This codes for CASSRQDGSYEQYF.

The CDR3 DNA sequence: TGTGCCACCTCTTGGATCAGGGTGGGACAGCCCCAGCATTTT. Encoded protein: CATSWIRVGQPQHF. The J gene is TRBJ1-5, the V gene TRBV28; perhaps TRBD1 as D (5 bases). The V gene's germline CDR1 is MDHEN and CDR2 SYDVKM. The CDR3 contains 14 residues. V was shortened by 10 bases and J by 7 bases, with 20 bases between the two germline ends.

This sequence joins TRBV15 and TRBJ1-5; D ambiguous. This CDR3 is 12 amino acids long. Germline CDR1 LNHNV, CDR2 YYDKDF (reference sequence). With 8 bases removed from V and 2 bases from J, the gap between germline ends came to 7 bases. CDR3 DNA: TGTGCCACCGAGGGTGGCAATCAGCCCCAGCATTTT. Protein product: CATEGGNQPQHF. Combining the CDR3 with reference TRBV15 and TRBJ1-5 gives the whole variable domain DAMVIQNPRYQVTQFGKPVTLSCSQTLNHNVMYWYQQKSSQAPKLLFHYYDKDFNNEADTPDNFQSRRPNTSFCFLDIRSPGLGDTAMYLCATEGGNQPQHFGDGTRLSIL.

This chain joins TRBV30 and TRBJ1-3, with D tentatively TRBD1 (5 bases). The CDR3 is made up of 13 amino acids. CDR1 GTSNPN and CDR2 SVGIG come from the germline V gene (reference sequence). V was cut by 6 bases and J by 7 bases, with 16 bases left in between. The CDR3 DNA follows: TGTGCCTGTTCCCAGGGAGGTTGGAACACCATATATTTT. As protein: CACSQGGWNTIYF.

This chain links TRBV11-3 with TRBJ1-4; D not certain. Germline values: CDR1 SGHNT, CDR2 YENEEA. V dropped 0 bases and J dropped 8 bases, with 10 bases sitting between them. CDR3 size: 14 residues. The CDR3: CASSLEVKSEKLFF. The CDR3 DNA reads as TGTGCCAGCAGCTTAGAGGTAAAAAGCGAAAAACTGTTTTTT.

The chain carries TRBV30 and TRBJ2-7, with no clear D. V was trimmed by 1 base and J by 3 bases, leaving 4 bases between them. Germline lookup yields CDR1 GTSNPN and CDR2 SVGIG (reference sequence). This CDR3 contains 11 residues. The CDR3 here is CAWSDNYEQYF. DNA for the CDR3: TGTGCCTGGAGTGACAACTACGAGCAGTACTTC.

The chain has TRBV9 and TRBJ1-2, with a weak D call TRBD1 (5 bases). Looked up from germline, CDR1 is SGDLS and CDR2 is YYNGEE. V was cut by 3 bases and J by 6 bases, with 18 bases left in between. The CDR3 sequence is 15 residues long. The CDR3 here is CASSARRSGGDGYTF. CDR3 sequence (DNA): TGTGCCAGCAGCGCACGCCGCTCGGGGGGTGATGGCTACACCTTC.

The chain joins TRBV29-1 to TRBJ2-7; D unresolved. Germline lookup yields CDR1 SQVTM and CDR2 ANQGSEA. V dropped 5 bases and J dropped 1 base, with 12 bases sitting between them. The CDR3 spans 13 residues. CDR3 in amino acids: CSVYGQESYEQYF. CDR3 nucleotides: TGCAGCGTTTATGGCCAGGAATCCTACGAGCAGTACTTC.

This chain uses TRBV7-2 with TRBJ2-1; 10 bases fit TRBD2. This CDR3 comprises 15 residues. CDR1 and CDR2 (germline): SGHTA, FQGNSA. Trimming at V came to 5 bases and at J to 1 base, leaving 2 bases not matched to a gene. The CDR3 region is CASSGAGGSYNEQFF. The CDR3, as DNA: TGTGCCAGCAGCGGAGCGGGAGGGTCCTACAATGAGCAGTTCTTC.

V gene TRBV9 combines with J gene TRBJ2-2, with a possible D match to TRBD1 (5 bases). Germline loops: CDR1 SGDLS, CDR2 YYNGEE. The CDR3 runs 14 residues. The V and J ends lost 2 bases and 8 bases respectively, with 13 bases between them. CDR3 amino acids: CASSVELTVGELFF. Written as DNA, the CDR3 is TGTGCCAGCAGCGTTGAACTGACAGTGGGGGAGCTGTTTTTT. Full variable domain (remainder filled in from reference TRBV9 and TRBJ2-2): DSGVTQTPKHLITATGQRVTLRCSPRSGDLSVYWYQQSLDQGLQFLIQYYNGEERAKGNILERFSAQQFPDLHSELNLSSLELGDSALYFCASSVELTVGELFFGEGSRLTVL.

This clone was seen once. The V and J genes are TRBV28 and TRBJ2-1; 11 bases are shared with TRBD2. With V trimmed by 2 bases and J by 8 bases, 5 bases remained unmatched. CDR1 and CDR2 from the germline V gene are MDHEN and SYDVKM. The CDR3 runs 15 residues. The CDR3 protein is CASSLTSGSWDEQFF. CDR3 bases: TGTGCCAGCAGTTTAACTAGCGGGAGCTGGGATGAGCAGTTCTTC.

This rearrangement joins TRBV18 to TRBJ1-1; 7 bases line up with TRBD1. The length of the CDR3 is 15 residues. The V gene end was trimmed by 5 bases and the J gene end by 3 bases; junction bases not matched to a gene: 9. CDR1 and CDR2 from the germline V gene are KGHSH and LQKENI. The CDR3 loop is CASSFGRQGYTEAFF. The CDR3 coding sequence is TGTGCCAGCTCATTCGGCAGACAGGGATACACTGAAGCTTTCTTT.

In DNA, the CDR3 is TGTGCCACCAGCAGAGACGGTAACTACGAGCAGTACTTC. Translation: CATSRDGNYEQYF. The genes are TRBV15 and TRBJ2-7; D gene ambiguous. Germline-derived CDR1 and CDR2 are LNHNV and YYDKDF (reference sequence). V lost 0 bases and J 3 bases, leaving 6 bases between the germline ends. The CDR3 extends over 13 amino acids. The complete variable domain, with remaining parts taken from reference TRBV15 and TRBJ2-7, reads DAMVIQNPRYQVTQFGKPVTLSCSQTLNHNVMYWYQQKSSQAPKLLFHYYDKDFNNEADTPDNFQSRRPNTSFCFLDIRSPGLGDTAMYLCATSRDGNYEQYFGPGTRLTVT.

The V and J genes are TRBV27 and TRBJ2-7; TRBD1 aligns across 9 bases. V dropped 4 bases and J dropped 0; count of bases not matched to a gene: 13. This CDR3 is 18 amino acids long. Germline-derived CDR1 and CDR2 are MNHEY and SMNVEV (reference sequence). CDR3 in amino acids: CASSSRDRAYPFSYEQYF. CDR3 nucleotide sequence: TGTGCCAGCAGTTCCCGGGACAGGGCCTATCCCTTCTCCTACGAGCAGTACTTC.

The rearrangement uses TRBV2 and TRBJ1-3; D is possibly TRBD1 (5 bases). The V end was cut by 1 base, the J end by 4 bases, with 11 bases between. The CDR3 has 15 amino acids. The germline V gene has CDR1 SNHLY and CDR2 FYNNEI. In nucleotides, the CDR3 is TGTGCCAGCAGTGAAGGACGGACACTCGGAAACACCATATATTTT. Its translation is CASSEGRTLGNTIYF. Using reference TRBV2 and TRBJ1-3 for the parts outside the CDR3, the full variable domain is EPEVTQTPSHQVTQMGQEVILRCVPISNHLYFYWYRQILGQKVEFLVSFYNNEISEKSEIFDDQFSVERPDGSNFTLKIRSTKLEDSAMYFCASSEGRTLGNTIYFGEGSWLTVV.

The chain couples TRBV18 to TRBJ2-1, with 8 bases lining up with TRBD1. Germline V gene lookup returns CDR1 KGHSH and CDR2 LQKENI. This CDR3 has 16 residues. Trimming removed 4 bases from V and 8 bases from J; junction bases left unmatched: 13. The CDR3 protein is CASSLRTGSVTHEQFF. Here the CDR3 DNA reads TGTGCCAGCTCACTAAGGACAGGGTCTGTTACCCATGAGCAGTTCTTC.

The rearrangement joins TRBV27 to TRBJ2-1; TRBD2 matches 9 bases. With V trimmed by 2 bases and J by 0 bases, 2 bases remained unmatched. The CDR3 runs to 16 residues. The germline CDR1 and CDR2 sequences are MNHEY and SMNVEV (reference sequence). The CDR3, as DNA: TGTGCCAGCAGTTTAGCTAGCGGGGACTCCTACAATGAGCAGTTCTTC. This translates into CASSLASGDSYNEQFF.

This chain uses TRBV11-1 with TRBJ2-1; D possibly corresponds to TRBD2 (6 bases). Germline loops: CDR1 SGHAT, CDR2 FQDESV (reference sequence). The V end lost 5 bases, the J end lost 2 bases, and 16 bases lay between the germline ends. The CDR3 sequence is 16 residues long. The CDR3 coding sequence is TGTGCCAGCAGCCATATAGCGGAGAGACCCTACAATGAGCAGTTCTTC. Translation gives CASSHIAERPYNEQFF.

This clone was counted only a few times. The V call is TRBV13, the J call TRBJ1-2, with 7 bases identical to TRBD1. V lost 5 bases, J lost 1 base, and 13 bases stayed unmatched. The germline V gene has CDR1 PRHDT and CDR2 FYEKMQ (reference sequence). CDR3 length: 17 residues. CDR3 loop: CASSTPRTGEINYGYTF. In DNA, the CDR3 is TGTGCCAGCAGCACCCCCCGGACAGGAGAAATTAACTATGGCTACACCTTC.

V gene TRBV9 combines with J gene TRBJ2-5, with no clear D. The CDR3 consists of 14 residues. V was shortened by 0 bases and J by 4 bases, with 10 bases between the two germline ends. Per germline, CDR1 SGDLS and CDR2 YYNGEE. The CDR3 DNA sequence: TGTGCCAGCAGCGTAGTAAGCAGCGCAGAGACCCAGTACTTC. It yields the protein CASSVVSSAETQYF.

The chain recombines TRBV29-1 with TRBJ1-1, with D unresolved. Trimming left V 7 bases short and J 3 bases short, with 18 bases between. The V gene's germline CDR1 is SQVTM and CDR2 ANQGSEA. This CDR3 contains 14 residues. The CDR3 sequence is CSANLRRWDTEAFF. CDR3 in DNA: TGCAGCGCCAACCTCAGGAGGTGGGACACTGAAGCTTTCTTT.

This clone showed up just a few times. The chain combines TRBV28 with TRBJ1-5; no reliable D call. Per germline, CDR1 MDHEN and CDR2 SYDVKM. This CDR3 is 13 amino acids long. Trimming removed 3 bases at V and 5 bases at J, with 8 bases between. CDR3 coding DNA: TGTGCCAGCAGTTTGAGGTGGGATCAGCCCCAGCATTTT. Residues: CASSLRWDQPQHF.

The chain uses TRBV5-4 and TRBJ1-1; D ambiguous. The CDR3 is 14 amino acids. CDR1 is SGHNT and CDR2 is YYREEE in the germline V gene (reference sequence). Trimming cost V 5 bases and J 4 bases, with 15 bases left between them. CDR3 residues: CASRSGLFGTEAFF. The CDR3 coding sequence is TGTGCCAGCAGATCTGGACTCTTTGGCACTGAAGCTTTCTTT.